This T cell receptor (beta chain) was identified in a study of T cell changes during pregnancy in multiple sclerosis. The assay was immunoSEQ multiplex PCR, and TCRdb's table has in-frame clones only and misses some. The repertoire holds some 77,000 clones, 89% seen once, with 1.9% in the top ten. The V gene's germline CDR1 is SNHLY and CDR2 FYNNEI. Unmatched junction bases numbered 6, after V lost 6 bases and J lost 4 bases. The length of the CDR3 is 14 residues. This clonotype was sampled from a female donor with multiple sclerosis, enrolled in a pregnancy study. The starting material was peripheral blood, obtained before pregnancy. The chain joins TRBV2 to TRBJ1-1; 9 bases match TRBD1. The CDR3 region has the DNA TGTGCCAGCAGCTATACAGGGGGCGGCACTGAAGCTTTCTTT. Translation gives CASSYTGGGTEAFF.